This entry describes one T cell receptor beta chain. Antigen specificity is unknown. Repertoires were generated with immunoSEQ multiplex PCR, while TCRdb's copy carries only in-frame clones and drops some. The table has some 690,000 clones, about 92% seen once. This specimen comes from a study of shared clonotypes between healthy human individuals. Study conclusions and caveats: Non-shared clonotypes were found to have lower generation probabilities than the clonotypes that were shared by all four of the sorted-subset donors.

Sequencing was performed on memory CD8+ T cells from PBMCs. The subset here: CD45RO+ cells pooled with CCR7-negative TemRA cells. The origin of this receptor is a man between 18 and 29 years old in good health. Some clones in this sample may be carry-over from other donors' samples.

CDR3 residues: CASRLGLSYNEQFF. The DNA for the CDR3 is TGTGCCAGCAGACTCGGACTGAGTTACAATGAGCAGTTCTTC. V usage is TRBV27 and J usage is TRBJ2-1, with TRBD2 as a possible D gene (5 bases). The length of the CDR3 is 14 residues. The germline V gene encodes CDR1 MNHEY and CDR2 SMNVEV (reference sequence). V lost 6 bases, J lost 4 bases, and 13 bases lay in between.